The clone carrying this T cell receptor (beta chain) was seen a handful of times. Its target is not known. The data derive from a study of blood T cells in healthy people across ages. Study observations and caveats: Donors of long life had a larger count of naive CD4+ cells and greater diversity than aged donors. While age rose, TCR beta diversity per million T cells dropped in a roughly linear way.

The study drew donors from healthy Caucasian individuals in Russia aged about 6 to 90. The CDR3 spans 17 residues. V gave up 2 bases and J gave up 1 base, with 16 bases separating them. Germline V gives CDR1 MNHEY, CDR2 SVGAGI. Sample-barcoded 5' priming and a J-beta primer mix drove a second PCR of roughly 6 to 12 cycles. TCRdb itself ran the 5' RACE reads through MiXCR, one entry per CDR3 protein. The sample shows roughly 680,000 distinct CDR3 sequences, under 25% of them seen only once. Input material: blood. The chain combines TRBV6-5 with TRBJ2-3, with D possibly TRBD1 on 6 matching bases. The source is a man aged 65 to 85 in good health. The CDR3: CASSYPIRGTGTDTQYF. The DNA for the CDR3 is TGTGCCAGCAGTTACCCAATCAGGGGAACAGGCACAGATACGCAGTATTTT.